This T cell receptor (beta chain) was obtained from a study of T cells after yellow fever vaccination. About the study: When fractions had low cell numbers, they were prepared with SMART-Seq v4 Ultra Low Input. Study-wide findings and caveats: The booster saw the reappearance of most primary-vaccination clones (about 95% CD4, 88% CD8).

TCR cDNA, made by 5'RACE template switching, carried an added universal primer site and UMIs. TCRdb re-called the 5' RACE reads through MiXCR, storing one row per CDR3 protein. This table has around 610,000 distinct CDR3 sequences, 13% appearing once. In germline, CDR1 is MNHEY, CDR2 SMNVEV (reference sequence). Trimming shortened V by 10 bases and J by 0 bases, and 13 bases separated the two germline ends. CDR3 length equals 14 residues. A word on this clonotype: The antigen is undetermined.

The source material was PBMCs, sampled on the day of the yellow fever booster vaccination. The chain couples TRBV27 to TRBJ2-1, with a tentative D call TRBD2 (5 bases). This clonotype was obtained from a man aged 25 to 40 who received the YFV17D yellow fever vaccine. CDR3 DNA sequence: TGTGCCACCGCCTTGAGGGACTCCTACAATGAGCAGTTCTTC. Translation gives CATALRDSYNEQFF.